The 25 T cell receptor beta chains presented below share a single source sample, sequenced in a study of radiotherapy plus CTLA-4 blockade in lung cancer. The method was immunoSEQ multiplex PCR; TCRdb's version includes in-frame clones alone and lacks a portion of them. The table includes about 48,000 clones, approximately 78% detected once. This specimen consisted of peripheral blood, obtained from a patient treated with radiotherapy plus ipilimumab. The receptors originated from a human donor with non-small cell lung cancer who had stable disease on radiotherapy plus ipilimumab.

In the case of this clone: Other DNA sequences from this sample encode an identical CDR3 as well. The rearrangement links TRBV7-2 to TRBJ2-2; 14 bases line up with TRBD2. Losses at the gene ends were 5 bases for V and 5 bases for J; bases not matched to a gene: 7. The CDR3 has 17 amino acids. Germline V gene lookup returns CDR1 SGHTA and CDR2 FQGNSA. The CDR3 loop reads CASSPGTSGRRTGELFF. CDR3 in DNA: TGTGCCAGCAGCCCGGGGACTAGCGGGAGAAGGACCGGGGAGCTGTTTTTT.

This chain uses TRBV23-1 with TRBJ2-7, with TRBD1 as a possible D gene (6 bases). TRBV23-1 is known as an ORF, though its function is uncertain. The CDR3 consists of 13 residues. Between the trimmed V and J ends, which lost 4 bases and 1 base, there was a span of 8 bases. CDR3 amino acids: CASSPRGSYEQYF. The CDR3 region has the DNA TGCGCCAGCAGTCCCAGGGGATCCTACGAGCAGTACTTC.

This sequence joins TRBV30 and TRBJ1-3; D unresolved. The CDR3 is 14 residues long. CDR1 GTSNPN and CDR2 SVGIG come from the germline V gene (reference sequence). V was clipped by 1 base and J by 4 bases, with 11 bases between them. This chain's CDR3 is CAWSGSVSGNTIYF. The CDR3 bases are TGTGCCTGGAGTGGATCGGTATCGGGAAACACCATATATTTT.

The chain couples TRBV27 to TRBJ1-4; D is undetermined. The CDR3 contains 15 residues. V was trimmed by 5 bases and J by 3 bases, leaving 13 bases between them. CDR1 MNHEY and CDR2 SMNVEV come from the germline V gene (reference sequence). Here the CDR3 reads CASSALAASNEKLFF. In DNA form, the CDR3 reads TGTGCCAGCAGTGCCCTGGCTGCCTCTAATGAAAAACTGTTTTTT.

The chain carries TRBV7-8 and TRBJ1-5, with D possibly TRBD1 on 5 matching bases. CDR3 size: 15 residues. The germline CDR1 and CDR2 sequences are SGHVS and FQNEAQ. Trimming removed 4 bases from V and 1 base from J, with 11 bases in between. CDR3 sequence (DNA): TGTGCCAGCAGCTACAGGAAGGGGAGCAATCAGCCCCAGCATTTT. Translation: CASSYRKGSNQPQHF.

As DNA, the CDR3 is TGTGCCAGCAGCCCCTTCGAGACAGTTTCCTACGAGCAGTACTTC. Protein: CASSPFETVSYEQYF. The chain couples TRBV28 to TRBJ2-7; D might be TRBD1 (5 bases). Deletions cut 6 bases from V and 1 base from J, with 16 bases between. CDR3 size: 15 residues. CDR1 is MDHEN and CDR2 is SYDVKM in the germline V gene.

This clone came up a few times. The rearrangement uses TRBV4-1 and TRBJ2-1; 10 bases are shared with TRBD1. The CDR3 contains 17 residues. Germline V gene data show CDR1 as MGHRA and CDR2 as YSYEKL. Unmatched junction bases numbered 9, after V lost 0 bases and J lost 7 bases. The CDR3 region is CASSQERGQGRNNEQFF. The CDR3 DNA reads TGCGCCAGCAGCCAAGAGAGGGGACAGGGGCGGAATAATGAGCAGTTCTTC.

This CDR3 reads CASSLARRQPQHF. As DNA, the CDR3 is TGTGCCAGCAGCTTAGCTAGAAGGCAGCCCCAGCATTTT. The V call is TRBV11-2, the J call TRBJ1-5; D call uncertain. V was shortened by 1 base and J by 7 bases, with 8 bases between the two germline ends. Germline values: CDR1 SGHAT, CDR2 FQNNGV. This CDR3 region has 13 residues.

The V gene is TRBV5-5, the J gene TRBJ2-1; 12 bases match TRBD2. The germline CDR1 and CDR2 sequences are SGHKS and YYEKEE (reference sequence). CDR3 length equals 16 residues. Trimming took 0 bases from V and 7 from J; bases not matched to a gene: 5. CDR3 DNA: TGTGCCAGCAGCTTGGGTGGGACTAGCGGGTTGAATGAGCAGTTCTTC. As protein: CASSLGGTSGLNEQFF.

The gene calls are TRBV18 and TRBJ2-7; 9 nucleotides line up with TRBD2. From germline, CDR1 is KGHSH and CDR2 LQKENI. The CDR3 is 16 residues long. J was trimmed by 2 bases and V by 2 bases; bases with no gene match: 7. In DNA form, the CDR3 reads TGTGCCAGCTCACCATTGAGGACTAGCGACCCCTACGAGCAGTACTTC. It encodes CASSPLRTSDPYEQYF.

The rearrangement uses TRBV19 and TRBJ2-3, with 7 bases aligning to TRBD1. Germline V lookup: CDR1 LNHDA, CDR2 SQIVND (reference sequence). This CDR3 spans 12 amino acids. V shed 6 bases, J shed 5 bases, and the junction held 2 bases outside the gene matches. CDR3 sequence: CASRQGIDTQYF. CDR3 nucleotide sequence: TGTGCCAGTAGACAGGGGATAGATACGCAGTATTTT. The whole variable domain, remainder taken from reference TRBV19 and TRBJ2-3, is DGGITQSPKYLFRKEGQNVTLSCEQNLNHDAMYWYRQDPGQGLRLIYYSQIVNDFQKGDIAEGYSVSREKKESFPLTVTSAQKNPTAFYLCASRQGIDTQYFGPGTRLTVL.

Written as DNA, the CDR3 is TGTGCCAGCAGTTCCTGGGACAGGGTGACCTATGGCTACACCTTC. Protein product: CASSSWDRVTYGYTF. The chain is built from TRBV5-6 and TRBJ1-2; 9 nucleotides match TRBD1. After removal of 5 bases from V and 4 bases from J, the junction contained 9 bases not matched to a gene. Germline lookup yields CDR1 SGHDT and CDR2 YYEEEE. The CDR3 loop spans 15 amino acids.

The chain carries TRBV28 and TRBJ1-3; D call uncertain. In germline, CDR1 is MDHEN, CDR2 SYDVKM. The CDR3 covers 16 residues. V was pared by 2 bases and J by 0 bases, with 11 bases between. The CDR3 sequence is CASSLIFGSSGNTIYF. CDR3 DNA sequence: TGTGCCAGCAGTTTAATTTTTGGTAGCTCTGGAAACACCATATATTTT.

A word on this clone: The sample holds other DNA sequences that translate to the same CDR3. This CDR3 is CASSGVNTEAFF. Here the CDR3 DNA reads TGTGCCAGCTCAGGAGTGAACACTGAAGCTTTCTTT. This chain joins TRBV18 and TRBJ1-1; D unresolved. V dropped 5 bases and J dropped 0 bases, with 4 bases sitting between them. The germline CDR1 and CDR2 sequences are KGHSH and LQKENI. The CDR3 has 12 amino acids.

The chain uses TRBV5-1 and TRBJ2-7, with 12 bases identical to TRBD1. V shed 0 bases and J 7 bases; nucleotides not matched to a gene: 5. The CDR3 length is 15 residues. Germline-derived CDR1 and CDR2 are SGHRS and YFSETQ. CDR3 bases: TGCGCCAGCAGCTTGGCGGGACAGGGGGCCCAAGAGCAGTACTTC. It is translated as CASSLAGQGAQEQYF.

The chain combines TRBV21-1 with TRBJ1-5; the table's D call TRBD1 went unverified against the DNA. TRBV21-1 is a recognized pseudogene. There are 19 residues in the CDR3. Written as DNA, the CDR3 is TGTGCCAGCATCAAAAAGGGGCTGGACAGGGCGGTGGGAGTGGGACCCCAGCATTTT. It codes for CASIKKGLDRAVGVGPQHF.

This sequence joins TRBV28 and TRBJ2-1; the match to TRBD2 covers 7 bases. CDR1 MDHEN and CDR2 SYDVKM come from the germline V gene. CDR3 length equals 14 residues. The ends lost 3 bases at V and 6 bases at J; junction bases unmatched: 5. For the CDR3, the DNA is TGTGCCAGCAGTTTGCTAGCGGAACTCAATGAGCAGTTCTTC. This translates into CASSLLAELNEQFF.

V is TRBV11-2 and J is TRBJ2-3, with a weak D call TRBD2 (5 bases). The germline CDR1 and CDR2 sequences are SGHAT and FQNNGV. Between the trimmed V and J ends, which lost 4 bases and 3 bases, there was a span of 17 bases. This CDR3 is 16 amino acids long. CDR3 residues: CASSSPTRPLTDTQYF. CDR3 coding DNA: TGTGCCAGCAGCTCTCCAACTAGACCTTTGACAGATACGCAGTATTTT.

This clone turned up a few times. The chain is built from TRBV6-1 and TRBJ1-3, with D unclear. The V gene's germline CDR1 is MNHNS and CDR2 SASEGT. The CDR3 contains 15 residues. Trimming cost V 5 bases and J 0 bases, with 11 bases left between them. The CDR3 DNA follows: TGTGCCAGCAGTCCGACACCTTACTCTGGAAACACCATATATTTT. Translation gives CASSPTPYSGNTIYF.

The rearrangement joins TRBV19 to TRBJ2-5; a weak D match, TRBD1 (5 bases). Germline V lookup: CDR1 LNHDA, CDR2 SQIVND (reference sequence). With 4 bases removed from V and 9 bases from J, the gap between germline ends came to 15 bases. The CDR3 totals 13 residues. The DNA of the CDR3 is TGTGCCAGTAGTAGGCAGGGCCTGACGGCCCAGTACTTC. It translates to CASSRQGLTAQYF.

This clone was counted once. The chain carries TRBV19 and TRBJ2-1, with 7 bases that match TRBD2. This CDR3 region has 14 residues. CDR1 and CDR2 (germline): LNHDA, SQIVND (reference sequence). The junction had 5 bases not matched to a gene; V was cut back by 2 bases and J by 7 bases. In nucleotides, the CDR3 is TGTGCCAGTAGTATACCAGCGGGATGGAATGAGCAGTTCTTC. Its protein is CASSIPAGWNEQFF. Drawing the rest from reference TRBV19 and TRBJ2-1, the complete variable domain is DGGITQSPKYLFRKEGQNVTLSCEQNLNHDAMYWYRQDPGQGLRLIYYSQIVNDFQKGDIAEGYSVSREKKESFPLTVTSAQKNPTAFYLCASSIPAGWNEQFFGPGTRLTVL.

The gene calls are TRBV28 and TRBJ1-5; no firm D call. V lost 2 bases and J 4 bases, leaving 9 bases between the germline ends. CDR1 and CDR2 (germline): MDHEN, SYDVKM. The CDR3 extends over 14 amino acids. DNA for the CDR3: TGTGCCAGCAGTTTAGGCCCAGTTAATCAGCCCCAGCATTTT. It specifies CASSLGPVNQPQHF.

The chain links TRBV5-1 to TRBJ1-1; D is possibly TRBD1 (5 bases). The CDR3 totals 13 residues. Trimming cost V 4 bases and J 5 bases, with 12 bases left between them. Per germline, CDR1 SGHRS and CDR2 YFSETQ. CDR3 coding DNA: TGCGCCAGCAGCACAAGGGGCAAAACTGAAGCTTTCTTT. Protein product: CASSTRGKTEAFF.

The CDR3 bases are TGTGCCAGCAGTCCCAACCAGGCTTTTAGCAATCAGCCCCAGCATTTT. Translated, it gives CASSPNQAFSNQPQHF. The chain has TRBV28 and TRBJ1-5; D uncertain. Germline CDR1 is MDHEN and CDR2 is SYDVKM. CDR3 size: 16 residues. The V end lost 5 bases, the J end lost 0 bases, and 14 bases lay between the germline ends. Supplemented by reference TRBV28 and TRBJ1-5, the full variable domain reads DVKVTQSSRYLVKRTGEKVFLECVQDMDHENMFWYRQDPGLGLRLIYFSYDVKMKEKGDIPEGYSVSREKKERFSLILESASTNQTSMYLCASSPNQAFSNQPQHFGDGTRLSIL.

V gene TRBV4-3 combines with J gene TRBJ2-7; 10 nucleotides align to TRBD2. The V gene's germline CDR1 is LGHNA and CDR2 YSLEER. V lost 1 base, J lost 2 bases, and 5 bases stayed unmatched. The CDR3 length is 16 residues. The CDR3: CASSQGRGTSAYEQYF. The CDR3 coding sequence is TGCGCCAGCAGCCAAGGGAGAGGGACTAGCGCCTACGAGCAGTACTTC.